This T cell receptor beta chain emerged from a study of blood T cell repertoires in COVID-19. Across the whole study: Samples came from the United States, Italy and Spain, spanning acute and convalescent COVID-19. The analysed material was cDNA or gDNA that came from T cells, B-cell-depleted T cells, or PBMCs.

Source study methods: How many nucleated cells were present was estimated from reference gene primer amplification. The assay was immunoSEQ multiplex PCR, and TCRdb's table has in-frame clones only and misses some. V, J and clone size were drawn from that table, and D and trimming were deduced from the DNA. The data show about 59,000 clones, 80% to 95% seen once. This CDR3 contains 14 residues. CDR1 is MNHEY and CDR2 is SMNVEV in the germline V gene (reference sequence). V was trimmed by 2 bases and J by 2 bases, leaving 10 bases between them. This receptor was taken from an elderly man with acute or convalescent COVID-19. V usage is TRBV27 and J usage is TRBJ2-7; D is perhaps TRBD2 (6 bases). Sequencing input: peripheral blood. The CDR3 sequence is CASSLKEGPYEQYF. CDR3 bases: TGTGCCAGCAGTTTAAAGGAGGGACCCTACGAGCAGTACTTC.